This T cell receptor beta chain was sequenced during a study of STAT3 mutations in large granular lymphocyte leukemia. Some 41,000 productive templates were obtained per sample on average. The data were produced by immunoSEQ multiplex PCR, yet TCRdb's version contains in-frame clones alone and is incomplete. The data contain about 20,000 clones, over 80% of them singletons. Study-wide points: Every T-cell large granular lymphocyte leukemia patient had at least one immunodominant TCR beta clonotype. In several patients, dominant TCR clone burden exceeded STAT3 mutant burden, suggesting STAT3 mutation arose secondarily.

Comments on this clone: Its target is not known. A read error may account for a junction end that differs from germline.

CDR3 length: 13 residues. Germline V lookup: CDR1 SGHTA, CDR2 FQGNSA. The J gene is TRBJ2-7, the V gene TRBV7-2; 10 nucleotides match TRBD1. This receptor was obtained from a man aged 55 to 70 with T-cell large granular lymphocyte leukemia. Some clones in this sample may be carry-over from other donors' samples. The sample consisted of peripheral blood mononuclear cells. Written as DNA, the CDR3 is TGTGCCAGCAGCTTAGGGCGACAGGGGGCAACGCACTTC. This gives the protein CASSLGRQGATHF.